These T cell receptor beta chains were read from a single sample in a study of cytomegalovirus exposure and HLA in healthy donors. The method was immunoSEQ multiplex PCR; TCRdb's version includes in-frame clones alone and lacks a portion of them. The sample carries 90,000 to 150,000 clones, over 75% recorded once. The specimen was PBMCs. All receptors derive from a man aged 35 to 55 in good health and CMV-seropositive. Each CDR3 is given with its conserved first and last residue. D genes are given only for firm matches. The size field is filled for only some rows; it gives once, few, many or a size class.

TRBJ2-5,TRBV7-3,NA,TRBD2,CASSSLPLLAGGQETQYF,TGTGCCAGCAGCTCCTTGCCGTTACTAGCGGGGGGACAAGAGACCCAGTACTTC
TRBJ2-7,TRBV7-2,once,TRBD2,CASSPGLAGSTGEQYF,TGTGCCAGCAGCCCGGGACTAGCGGGATCAACCGGCGAGCAGTACTTC
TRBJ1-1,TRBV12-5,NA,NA,CASGTRWAGEAFF,TGTGCTAGTGGTACAAGATGGGCGGGTGAAGCTTTCTTT
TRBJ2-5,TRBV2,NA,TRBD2,CASSEGLGVLQETQYF,TGTGCCAGCAGTGAGGGACTAGGGGTTCTCCAAGAGACCCAGTACTTC
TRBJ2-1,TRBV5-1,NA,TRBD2,CASSPRTGGGAGEQFF,TGCGCCAGCAGCCCAAGGACGGGCGGGGGGGCCGGGGAGCAGTTCTTC
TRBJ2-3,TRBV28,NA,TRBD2,CASSRGGTADTQYF,TGTGCCAGCAGTCGCGGGGGTACAGCAGATACGCAGTATTTT
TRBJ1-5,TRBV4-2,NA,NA,CASSQDTGSSNQPQHF,TGTGCCAGCAGCCAAGATACAGGGAGTAGCAATCAGCCCCAGCATTTT
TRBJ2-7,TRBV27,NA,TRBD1,CASQPGQNFYEQYF,TGTGCCAGTCAACCGGGACAGAACTTCTACGAGCAGTACTTC
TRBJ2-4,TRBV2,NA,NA,CASSEVRAGNIQYF,TGTGCCAGCAGTGAAGTCAGGGCAGGCAACATTCAGTACTTC
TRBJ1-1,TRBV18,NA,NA,CASSARSRNTEAFF,TGTGCCAGCTCAGCGAGAAGTCGTAACACTGAAGCTTTCTTT
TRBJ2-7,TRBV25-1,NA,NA,CASSETNSYEQYF,TGTGCCAGCAGTGAAACAAACTCCTACGAGCAGTACTTC
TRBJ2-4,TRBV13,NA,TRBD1,CASSITGENSQYF,TGTGCCAGCAGCATAACAGGGGAAAACAGTCAGTACTTC
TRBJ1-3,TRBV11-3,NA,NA,CASSLGPPRSGNTIYF,TGTGCCAGCAGCTTAGGACCCCCGAGGAGTGGAAACACCATATATTTT
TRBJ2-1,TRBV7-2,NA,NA,CASTIMGGASYNEQFF,TGTGCCAGCACAATAATGGGGGGGGCGAGTTACAATGAGCAGTTCTTC
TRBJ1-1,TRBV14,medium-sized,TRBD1,CASSHGQGINTEAFF,TGTGCCAGCAGCCACGGACAGGGGATAAACACTGAAGCTTTCTTT
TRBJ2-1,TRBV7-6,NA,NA,CASSSRGSYNEQFF,TGTGCCAGCAGCTCAAGGGGGTCCTACAATGAGCAGTTCTTC
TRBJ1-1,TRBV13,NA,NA,CASSLSRQTEAFF,TGTGCCAGCAGCTTAAGCAGGCAAACTGAAGCTTTCTTT
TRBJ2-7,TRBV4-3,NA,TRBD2,CASSQGLAGGGGDYEQYF,TGCGCCAGCAGCCAAGGACTAGCGGGGGGCGGGGGGGACTACGAGCAGTACTTC
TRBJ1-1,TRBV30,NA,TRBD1,CAWSSGTGSLAEAFF,TGTGCCTGGAGTTCGGGGACAGGGTCGTTGGCTGAAGCTTTCTTT
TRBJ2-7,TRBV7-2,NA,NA,CASSVQEIGEQYF,TGTGCCAGCAGCGTGCAGGAAATCGGTGAGCAGTACTTC
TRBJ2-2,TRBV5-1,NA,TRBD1,CASSSGQGVTGELFF,TGCGCCAGCAGCTCCGGACAGGGGGTCACCGGGGAGCTGTTTTTT
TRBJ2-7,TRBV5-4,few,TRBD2,CASSSISGGGNEQYF,TGTGCCAGCAGCTCCATAAGCGGGGGGGGAAACGAGCAGTACTTC
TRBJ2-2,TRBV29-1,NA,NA,CSVEVRQGTGELFF,TGCAGCGTTGAAGTTAGGCAGGGCACCGGGGAGCTGTTTTTT
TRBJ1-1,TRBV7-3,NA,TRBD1,CASSLGATGEAFF,TGTGCCAGCAGCTTAGGGGCGACAGGGGAAGCTTTCTTT
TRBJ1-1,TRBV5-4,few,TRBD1,CASRDRANTEAFF,TGTGCCAGCAGGGACAGGGCGAACACTGAAGCTTTCTTT